This T cell receptor beta chain was sequenced in a study of CD8 T cells in Susac syndrome. Study-level findings and limits: When the CD4+ T cell repertoires of patients with Susac syndrome were examined, they did not show any clonal expansion.

Details on this clonotype: The target antigen is unknown.

CD8+ and CD4+ blood T cells underwent TCR beta sequencing. RNA was extracted with the RNeasy kit, and a quantity of about 0.45 to 1 ug was reverse transcribed using random hexamers. A single record per CDR3 protein comes from TCRdb applying MiXCR to the immunoSEQ multiplex PCR reads. The sample carries about 150,000 distinct CDR3 sequences, around 95% recorded once. Source material: CD4+ T cells from PBMCs. This clonotype originated in a human donor with Susac syndrome.

The DNA of the CDR3 is TGTGCCAGCAGGGGACAGGGGGCTTGGGAGCAGTACTTC. Residues: CASRGQGAWEQYF. This rearrangement joins TRBV28 to TRBJ2-7; 12 positions match TRBD1. The CDR3 extends over 13 amino acids. V shed 6 bases, J shed 7 bases, and the junction held 4 bases outside the gene matches. CDR1 is MDHEN and CDR2 is SYDVKM in the germline V gene.